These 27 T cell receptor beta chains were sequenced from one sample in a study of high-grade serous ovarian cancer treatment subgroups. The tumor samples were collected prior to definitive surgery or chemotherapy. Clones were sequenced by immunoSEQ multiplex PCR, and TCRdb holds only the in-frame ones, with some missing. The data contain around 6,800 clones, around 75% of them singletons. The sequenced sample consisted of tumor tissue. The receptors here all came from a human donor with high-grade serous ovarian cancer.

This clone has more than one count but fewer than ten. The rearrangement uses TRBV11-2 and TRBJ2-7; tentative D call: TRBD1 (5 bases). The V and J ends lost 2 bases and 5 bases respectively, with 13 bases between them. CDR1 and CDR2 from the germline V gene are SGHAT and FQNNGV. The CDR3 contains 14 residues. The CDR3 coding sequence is TGTGCCAGCAGCTTAAGAAGGGGTAGCCACGAGCAGTACTTC. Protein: CASSLRRGSHEQYF. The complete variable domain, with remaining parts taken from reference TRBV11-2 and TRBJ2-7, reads EAGVAQSPRYKIIEKRQSVAFWCNPISGHATLYWYQQILGQGPKLLIQFQNNGVVDDSQLPKDRFSAERLKGVDSTLKIQPAKLEDSAVYLCASSLRRGSHEQYFGPGTRLTVT.

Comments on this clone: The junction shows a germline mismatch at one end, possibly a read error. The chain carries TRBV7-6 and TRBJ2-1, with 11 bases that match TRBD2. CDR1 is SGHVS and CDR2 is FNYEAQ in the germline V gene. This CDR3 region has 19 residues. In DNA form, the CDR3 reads TGTGCCAGCAGCCTAGCGCTAGCGGGAGGTCTTAGCTCCTACAATGAGCAGTTCTTC. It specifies CASSLALAGGLSSYNEQFF.

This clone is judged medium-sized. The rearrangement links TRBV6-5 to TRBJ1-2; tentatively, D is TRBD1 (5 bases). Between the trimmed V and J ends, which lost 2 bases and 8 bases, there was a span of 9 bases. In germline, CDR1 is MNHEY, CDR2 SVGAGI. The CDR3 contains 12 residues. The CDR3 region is CASSYGGEGYTF. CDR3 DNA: TGTGCCAGCAGTTACGGGGGGGAAGGCTACACCTTC.

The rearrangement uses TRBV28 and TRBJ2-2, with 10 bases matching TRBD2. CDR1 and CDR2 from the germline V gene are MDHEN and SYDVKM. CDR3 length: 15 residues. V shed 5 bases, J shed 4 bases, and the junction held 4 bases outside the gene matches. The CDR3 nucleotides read TGTGCCAGCAGTACTAGCGGGAAGGCCACCGGGGAGCTGTTTTTT. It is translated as CASSTSGKATGELFF.

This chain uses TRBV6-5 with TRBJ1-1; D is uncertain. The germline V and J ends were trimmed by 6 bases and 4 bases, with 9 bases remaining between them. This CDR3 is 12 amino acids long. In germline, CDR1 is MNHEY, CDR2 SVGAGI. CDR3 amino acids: CASSRRGTEAFF. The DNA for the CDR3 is TGTGCCAGCAGCCGACGGGGCACTGAAGCTTTCTTT.

CDR3 in amino acids: CASSSWGVGGTEAFF. The CDR3 DNA sequence: TGTGCCAGCAGCTCATGGGGCGTGGGGGGCACTGAAGCTTTCTTT. V usage is TRBV7-9 and J usage is TRBJ1-1; D is perhaps TRBD1 (5 bases). The CDR3 totals 15 residues. The V end lost 4 bases, the J end lost 4 bases, and 16 bases lay between the germline ends. Germline values: CDR1 SEHNR, CDR2 FQNEAQ (reference sequence).

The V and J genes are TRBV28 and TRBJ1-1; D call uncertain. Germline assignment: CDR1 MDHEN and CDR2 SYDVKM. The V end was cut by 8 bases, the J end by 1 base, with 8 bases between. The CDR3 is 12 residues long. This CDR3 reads CASADGNTEAFF. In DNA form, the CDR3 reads TGTGCCAGCGCGGACGGGAACACTGAAGCTTTCTTT.

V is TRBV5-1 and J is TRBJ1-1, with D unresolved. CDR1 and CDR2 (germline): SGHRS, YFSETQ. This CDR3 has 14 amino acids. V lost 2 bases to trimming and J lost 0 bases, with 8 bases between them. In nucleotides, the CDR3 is TGCGCCAGCAGCTTAACGCCCATGAACACTGAAGCTTTCTTT. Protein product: CASSLTPMNTEAFF.

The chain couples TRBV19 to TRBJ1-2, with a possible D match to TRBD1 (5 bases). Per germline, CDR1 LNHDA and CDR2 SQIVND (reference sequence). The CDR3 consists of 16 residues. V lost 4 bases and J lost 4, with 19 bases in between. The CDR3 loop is CASSRDGAHALYGYTF. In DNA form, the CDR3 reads TGTGCCAGTAGTAGGGACGGTGCACATGCCCTCTATGGCTACACCTTC.

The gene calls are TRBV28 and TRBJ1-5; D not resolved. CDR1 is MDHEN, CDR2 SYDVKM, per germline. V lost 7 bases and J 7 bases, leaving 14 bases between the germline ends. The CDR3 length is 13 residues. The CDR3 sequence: CASNRVIGQPQHF. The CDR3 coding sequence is TGTGCCAGCAATAGGGTAATCGGCCAGCCCCAGCATTTT.

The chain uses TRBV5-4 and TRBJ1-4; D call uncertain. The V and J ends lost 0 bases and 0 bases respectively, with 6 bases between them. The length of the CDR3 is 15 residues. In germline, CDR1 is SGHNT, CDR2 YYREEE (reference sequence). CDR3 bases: TGTGCCAGCAGCTTGGGAAGGGCAACTAATGAAAAACTGTTTTTT. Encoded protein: CASSLGRATNEKLFF.

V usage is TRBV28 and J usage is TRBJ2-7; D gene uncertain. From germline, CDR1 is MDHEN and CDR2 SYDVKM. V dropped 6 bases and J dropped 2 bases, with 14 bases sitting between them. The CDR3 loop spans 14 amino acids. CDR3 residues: CASSIRREAYEQYF. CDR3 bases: TGTGCCAGCAGCATAAGAAGGGAAGCCTACGAGCAGTACTTC.

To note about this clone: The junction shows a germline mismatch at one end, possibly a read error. The CDR3 sequence is CSAGTRVF. The CDR3 DNA follows: TGCAGTGCGGGGACAAGAGTTTTT. This sequence joins TRBV20-1 and TRBJ1-4; D perhaps matches TRBD1 (6 bases). The V gene's germline CDR1 is DFQATT and CDR2 SNEGSKA (reference sequence). This CDR3 comprises 8 residues.

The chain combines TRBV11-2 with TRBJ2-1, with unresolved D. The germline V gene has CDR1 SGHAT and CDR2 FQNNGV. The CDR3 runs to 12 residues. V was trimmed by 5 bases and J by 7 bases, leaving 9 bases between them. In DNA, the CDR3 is TGTGCCAGCAGCCTAAGAAGGAATGAGCAGTTCTTC. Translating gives CASSLRRNEQFF.

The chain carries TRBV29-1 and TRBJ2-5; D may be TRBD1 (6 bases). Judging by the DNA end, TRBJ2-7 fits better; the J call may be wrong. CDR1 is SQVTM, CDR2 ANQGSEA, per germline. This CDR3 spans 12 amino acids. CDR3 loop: CSVEPGDGEQYF. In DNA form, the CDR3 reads TGCAGCGTTGAACCAGGGGACGGCGAGCAGTACTTC.

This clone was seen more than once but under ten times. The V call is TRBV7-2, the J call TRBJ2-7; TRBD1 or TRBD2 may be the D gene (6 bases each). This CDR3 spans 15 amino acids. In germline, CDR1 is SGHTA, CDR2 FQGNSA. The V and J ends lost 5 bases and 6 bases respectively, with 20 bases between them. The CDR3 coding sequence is TGTGCCAGCAGCGCCTCCTACAGGGAGGTAAGCGAGCAGTACTTC. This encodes CASSASYREVSEQYF. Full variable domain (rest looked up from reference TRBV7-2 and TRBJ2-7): GAGVSQSPSNKVTEKGKDVELRCDPISGHTALYWYRQSLGQGLEFLIYFQGNSAPDKSGLPSDRFSAERTGGSVSTLTIQRTQQEDSAVYLCASSASYREVSEQYFGPGTRLTVT.

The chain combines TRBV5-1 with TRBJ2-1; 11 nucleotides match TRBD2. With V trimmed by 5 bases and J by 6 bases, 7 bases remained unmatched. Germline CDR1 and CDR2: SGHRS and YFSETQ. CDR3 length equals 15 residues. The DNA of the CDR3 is TGCGCCAGCAGACTGGGAGGGACTAGCGGCAATGAGCAGTTCTTC. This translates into CASRLGGTSGNEQFF.

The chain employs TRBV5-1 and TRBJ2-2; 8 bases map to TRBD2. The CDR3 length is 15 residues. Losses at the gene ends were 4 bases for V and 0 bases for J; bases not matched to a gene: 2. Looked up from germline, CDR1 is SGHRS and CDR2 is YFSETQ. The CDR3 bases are TGCGCCAGCAGCCCGGGACTAGCGAACACCGGGGAGCTGTTTTTT. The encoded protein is CASSPGLANTGELFF.

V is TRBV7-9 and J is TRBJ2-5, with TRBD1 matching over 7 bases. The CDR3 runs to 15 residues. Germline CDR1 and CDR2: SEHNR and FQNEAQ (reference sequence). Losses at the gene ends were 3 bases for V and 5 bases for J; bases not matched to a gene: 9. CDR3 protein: CASSLDGQAGETQYF. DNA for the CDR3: TGTGCCAGCAGCTTGGACGGACAGGCCGGGGAGACCCAGTACTTC.

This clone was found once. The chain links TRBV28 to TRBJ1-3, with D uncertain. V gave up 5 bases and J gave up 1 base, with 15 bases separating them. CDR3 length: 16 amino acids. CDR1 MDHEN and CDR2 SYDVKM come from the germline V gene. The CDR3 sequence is CASSPAGVGSGNTIYF. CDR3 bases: TGTGCCAGCAGTCCCGCCGGGGTTGGTTCTGGAAACACCATATATTTT.

Here the CDR3 reads CASSPRPSTDTQYF. In nucleotides, the CDR3 is TGTGCCAGCTCCCCTCGACCTAGCACAGATACGCAGTATTTT. The V call is TRBV28, the J call TRBJ2-3; D is unresolved. The CDR3 spans 14 residues. Germline lookup yields CDR1 MDHEN and CDR2 SYDVKM. V was clipped by 8 bases and J by 0 bases, with 12 bases between them.

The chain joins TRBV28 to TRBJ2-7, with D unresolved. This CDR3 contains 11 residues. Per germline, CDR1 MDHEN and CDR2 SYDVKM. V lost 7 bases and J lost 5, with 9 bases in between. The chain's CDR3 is CASKGHDEQYF. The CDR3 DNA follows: TGTGCCAGCAAAGGGCACGACGAGCAGTACTTC.

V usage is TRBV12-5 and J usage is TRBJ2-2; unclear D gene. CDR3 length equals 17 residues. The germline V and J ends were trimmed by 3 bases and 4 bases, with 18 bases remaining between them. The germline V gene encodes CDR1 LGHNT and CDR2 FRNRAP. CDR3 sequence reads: CASGFSATADLTGELFF. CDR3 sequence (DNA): TGTGCTAGTGGTTTTTCCGCGACGGCAGACCTCACCGGGGAGCTGTTTTTT.

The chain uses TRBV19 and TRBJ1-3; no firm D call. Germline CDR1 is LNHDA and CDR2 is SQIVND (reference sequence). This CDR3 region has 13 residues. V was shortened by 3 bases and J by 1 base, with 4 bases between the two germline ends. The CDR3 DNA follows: TGTGCCAGTAGTATGCAGTCTGGAAACACCATATATTTT. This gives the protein CASSMQSGNTIYF.

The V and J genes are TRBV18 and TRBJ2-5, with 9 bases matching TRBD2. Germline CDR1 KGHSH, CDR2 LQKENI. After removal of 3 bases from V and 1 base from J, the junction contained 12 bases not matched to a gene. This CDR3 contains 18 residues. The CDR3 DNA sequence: TGTGCCAGCTCACCTAAGGTGGCCAGCGGGGGGACCCAAGAGACCCAGTACTTC. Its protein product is CASSPKVASGGTQETQYF.

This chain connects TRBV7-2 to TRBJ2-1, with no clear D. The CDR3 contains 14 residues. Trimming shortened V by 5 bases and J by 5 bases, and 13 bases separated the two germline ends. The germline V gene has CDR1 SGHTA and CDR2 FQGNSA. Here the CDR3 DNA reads TGTGCCAGCAGCCCGCCTGGAAGGGACAATGAGCAGTTCTTC. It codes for CASSPPGRDNEQFF.

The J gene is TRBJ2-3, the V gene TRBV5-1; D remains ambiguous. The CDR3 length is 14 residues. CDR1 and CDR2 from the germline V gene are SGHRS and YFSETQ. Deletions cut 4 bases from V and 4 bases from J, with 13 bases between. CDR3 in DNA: TGCGCCAGCAGCCATGAACCCCCGGCAGATACGCAGTATTTT. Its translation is CASSHEPPADTQYF.